Below, 9 T cell receptor beta chains from the same sample are listed, as sequenced in a study of control samples from healthy donors and cancer patients. Sequencing used immunoSEQ multiplex PCR; TCRdb keeps in-frame clones, though not all of them. The repertoire holds around 170,000 clones, around 88% seen once, with under 5% in the top ten. Input material: blood. The receptors stem from a woman aged 25-40 years in good health.

The rearrangement links TRBV29-1 to TRBJ2-7; D gene ambiguous. The V gene's germline CDR1 is SQVTM and CDR2 ANQGSEA. The germline V and J ends were trimmed by 3 bases and 2 bases, with 11 bases remaining between them. The CDR3 extends over 13 amino acids. CDR3 residues: CSVEIGRPYEQYF. CDR3 nucleotide sequence: TGCAGCGTTGAGATAGGGCGGCCCTACGAGCAGTACTTC.

The chain's CDR3 is CASGIAGGVLETQYF. Written as DNA, the CDR3 is TGTGCCAGCGGGATAGCGGGAGGGGTGTTAGAGACCCAGTACTTC. The chain recombines TRBV6-6 with TRBJ2-5; 11 bases are shared with TRBD2. Germline-derived CDR1 and CDR2 are MNHNY and SVGAGI (reference sequence). CDR3 length equals 15 residues. Losses at the gene ends were 8 bases for V and 4 bases for J; bases not matched to a gene: 9.

This sequence joins TRBV27 and TRBJ1-5; TRBD1 is a possible D gene (6 bases). The CDR3 has 17 residues. CDR1 MNHEY and CDR2 SMNVEV come from the germline V gene (reference sequence). V dropped 5 bases and J dropped 6 bases, with 23 bases sitting between them. The CDR3: CASSPLKGTRSSQPQHF. The CDR3 nucleotides read TGTGCCAGCAGTCCTCTAAAAGGGACACGGTCTAGTCAGCCCCAGCATTTT.

The chain uses TRBV10-3 and TRBJ1-1; maybe TRBD1 (5 bases). Trimming took off 0 bases at V and 2 bases at J, with 10 bases between the two ends. Germline CDR1 reads ENHRY; CDR2 reads SYGVKD. This CDR3 has 15 residues. The CDR3 region has the DNA TGTGCCATCAGTGAGTCGAGGCAGGGAAACACTGAAGCTTTCTTT. This gives the protein CAISESRQGNTEAFF.

This sequence joins TRBV19 and TRBJ1-1; D is unresolved. The V end was cut by 3 bases, the J end by 11 bases, with 13 bases between. Germline V gene lookup returns CDR1 LNHDA and CDR2 SQIVND (reference sequence). The CDR3 spans 12 residues. This CDR3 is CASSIGPIGAFF. The CDR3 region has the DNA TGTGCCAGTAGTATCGGACCCATCGGGGCTTTCTTT.

CDR3 amino acids: CASSPTTGGGTEAFF. The CDR3 nucleotides are TGTGCCAGCTCACCCACGACAGGGGGCGGCACTGAAGCTTTCTTT. This chain connects TRBV18 to TRBJ1-1; 10 positions match TRBD1. The CDR3 contains 15 residues. With 3 bases clipped from V and 4 bases from J, the junction kept 5 bases outside the gene matches. Germline loops: CDR1 KGHSH, CDR2 LQKENI.

CDR3 in amino acids: CASSSSGTGAREAFF. As DNA, the CDR3 is TGTGCCAGCAGTTCCTCCGGGACAGGGGCTCGTGAAGCTTTCTTT. The chain is built from TRBV28 and TRBJ1-1; 10 nucleotides align to TRBD1. The CDR3 totals 15 residues. Germline CDR1 MDHEN, CDR2 SYDVKM. V trimming: 4 bases; J trimming: 7 bases; junction bases outside the gene matches: 9.

The rearrangement links TRBV5-1 to TRBJ2-7; D is perhaps TRBD1 or TRBD2 (7 bases each). This CDR3 comprises 14 residues. V was pared by 5 bases and J by 2 bases, with 14 bases between. Germline loops: CDR1 SGHRS, CDR2 YFSETQ. The CDR3 spells CASRGGTATYEQYF. The CDR3 DNA is TGCGCCAGCAGGGGGGGGACAGCTACCTACGAGCAGTACTTC.

The chain uses TRBV6-6 and TRBJ2-6, with a possible D match to TRBD1 (5 bases). This CDR3 region has 15 residues. The germline gives CDR1 MNHNY, CDR2 SVGAGI (reference sequence). V was clipped by 6 bases and J by 0 bases, with 9 bases between them. CDR3 nucleotide sequence: TGTGCCAGCAGCGACAGATCCTCTGGGGCCAACGTCCTGACTTTC. It is translated as CASSDRSSGANVLTF.